The 14 T cell receptor beta chains reported below all come from one sample, sequenced in a study of T cell clonality in common variable immunodeficiency. Study observations and caveats: Common variable immunodeficiency TCR beta sequences reportedly had fewer deletions and N-nucleotide insertions.

Profiled with immunoSEQ multiplex PCR; TCRdb holds only in-frame clones, not every one. The table records approximately 16,000 clones without singletons, the ten largest covering 14%. Their antigens are not known. Specimen: peripheral blood mononuclear cells. The receptors here all came from a human donor with common variable immunodeficiency.

This clone rates as hyperexpanded (1% or more). The read gets to within 3 residues of the CDR3 end, and the germline J gene fills in the rest. The gene calls are TRBV19 and TRBJ2-3, with TRBD1 as a possible D gene (5 bases). The CDR3 runs 15 residues. CDR1 is LNHDA and CDR2 is SQIVND in the germline V gene (reference sequence). V lost 3 bases, J lost 0 bases, and 10 bases lay in between. The CDR3 bases that were read are TGTGCCAGTAGTATTCTCGACAGTAGCACAGATACG. Protein product: CASSILDSSTDT. In full, the CDR3 is CASSILDSSTDTQYF.

This clone was picked up a small number of times. The observed sequence ends 3 residues before the CDR3 terminus, with the missing tail filled in from the germline J gene. The chain is built from TRBV19 and TRBJ2-3; 10 nucleotides line up with TRBD2. Trimming took 5 bases from V and 5 from J; bases not matched to a gene: 16. Germline V CDR1 and CDR2: LNHDA, SQIVND (reference sequence). The CDR3 is 18 amino acids. CDR3 bases read: TGTGCCAGTAGTCCCGGGGGAGCGGGGGGGCTCCGAGGAGATACG. Amino acid sequence: CASSPGGAGGLRGDT. The entire CDR3 protein is CASSPGGAGGLRGDTQYF.

On this clone itself: The read terminates 3 residues ahead of where the CDR3 ends, so the germline J gene completes it. This chain links TRBV19 with TRBJ2-5, with a weak D call TRBD1 (6 bases). CDR3 length: 14 residues. Germline CDR1 and CDR2: LNHDA and SQIVND (reference sequence). Trimming cost V 3 bases and J 4 bases, with 12 bases left between them. This CDR3 is CASSIRGEVETQYF. CDR3 DNA, as far as it was read: TGTGCCAGTAGTATCAGGGGTGAGGTAGAGACC. Supplemented by reference TRBV19 and TRBJ2-5, the full variable domain reads DGGITQSPKYLFRKEGQNVTLSCEQNLNHDAMYWYRQDPGQGLRLIYYSQIVNDFQKGDIAEGYSVSREKKESFPLTVTSAQKNPTAFYLCASSIRGEVETQYFGPGTRLLVL.

This clone occurred many times. The CDR3 goes on 3 residues after the read ends, and that part is filled in from the germline J gene. The chain joins TRBV2 to TRBJ2-3; D may be TRBD1 (5 bases). Per germline, CDR1 SNHLY and CDR2 FYNNEI. The length of the CDR3 is 13 residues. Trimming took 6 bases from V and 4 from J, leaving 11 bases between them. CDR3 protein: CASRGDIADTQYF. The sequenced part of the CDR3 DNA is TGTGCCAGCAGAGGGGATATCGCAGATACG. Drawing the rest from reference TRBV2 and TRBJ2-3, the complete variable domain is EPEVTQTPSHQVTQMGQEVILRCVPISNHLYFYWYRQILGQKVEFLVSFYNNEISEKSEIFDDQFSVERPDGSNFTLKIRSTKLEDSAMYFCASRGDIADTQYFGPGTRLTVL.

This clone has more than one count but fewer than ten. The observed sequence ends 3 residues before the CDR3 terminus, with the missing tail filled in from the germline J gene. This chain uses TRBV30 with TRBJ1-1; possible D gene TRBD1, 6 bases. Deletions cut 5 bases from V and 5 bases from J, with 15 bases between. The germline V gene encodes CDR1 GTSNPN and CDR2 SVGIG (reference sequence). The CDR3 length is 13 residues. CDR3 DNA (partial): TGTGCCTGGTCGGGGGGGGCGCCTACTGAA. Its protein is CAWSGGAPTE. The whole CDR3 protein is CAWSGGAPTEAFF.

This clone has only a few counts. The CDR3 is cut off 3 residues early in the read; its end comes from the germline J gene. This chain connects TRBV5-8 to TRBJ2-7, with a possible D match to TRBD1 (5 bases). The CDR3 is made up of 12 amino acids. With 2 bases removed from V and 4 bases from J, the gap between germline ends came to 7 bases. Per the germline V gene, CDR1 is SGHTS and CDR2 is YDEGEE. The DNA read from the CDR3 is TGTGCCAGCAGCTTTAGGGGTTACGAG. Protein sequence: CASSFRGYE. The entire CDR3 is CASSFRGYEQYF.

This clone was seen a handful of times. With the read ending 3 residues before the CDR3 end, the germline J gene is used to fill in that end. This sequence joins TRBV18 and TRBJ2-1; 11 positions match TRBD2. The germline gives CDR1 KGHSH, CDR2 LQKENI. With V trimmed by 0 bases and J by 2 bases, 0 bases remained unmatched. The length of the CDR3 is 16 residues. The CDR3 loop is CASSPPGLAAYNEQFF. CDR3 DNA, as far as it was read: TGTGCCAGCTCACCACCGGGACTAGCGGCCTACAATGAG.

This clone has only a few counts. The sequenced fragment ends 3 residues before the CDR3 boundary, so the rest is inferred from the germline J gene. This specimen includes other DNA sequences encoding the same CDR3. The chain couples TRBV30 to TRBJ2-2; 8 bases are shared with TRBD2. The trim removed 2 bases at V and 8 bases at J, leaving 16 bases unmatched. The germline V gene encodes CDR1 GTSNPN and CDR2 SVGIG (reference sequence). The CDR3 extends over 17 amino acids. The CDR3 is CAWSRKRGPRLSGELFF. The sequenced part of the CDR3 DNA is TGTGCCTGGAGTCGAAAGCGGGGGCCCCGCCTTAGTGGGGAG.

Regarding this clone: The read terminates 3 residues ahead of where the CDR3 ends, so the germline J gene completes it. The chain carries TRBV7-6 and TRBJ1-6; D unresolved. Germline V gives CDR1 SGHVS, CDR2 FNYEAQ. This CDR3 is built from 15 residues. V lost 4 bases and J lost 5, with 12 bases in between. CDR3 bases read: TGTGCCAGCAGCTCCCTCACCGACAATAATTCACCC. Residues: CASSSLTDNNSP. In full, the CDR3 is CASSSLTDNNSPLHF.

This clone has at least ten counts. The read gets to within 3 residues of the CDR3 end, and the germline J gene fills in the rest. The J gene is TRBJ1-6, the V gene TRBV20-1, with TRBD1 matching 8 bases. The germline gives CDR1 DFQATT, CDR2 SNEGSKA (reference sequence). Trimming removed 2 bases from V and 6 bases from J; junction bases left unmatched: 6. The CDR3 sequence is 15 residues long. CDR3 region: CSARQAGQVNSPLHF. The DNA read from the CDR3 is TGCAGTGCTAGACAGGCGGGACAGGTTAATTCACCC.

The table lists this clone with many counts. Relative to the germline gene, one junction end is altered; a read error may explain this. From the germline J gene comes the end of the CDR3, since the read stops 3 residues before it. The chain recombines TRBV4-2 with TRBJ1-1; D not resolved. The CDR3 is 14 amino acids. Germline CDR1 reads LGHNA; CDR2 reads YNFKEQ. CDR3 amino acids: CTSSQGLANTEAFF. CDR3 DNA, as far as it was read: TGTACCAGCAGCCAAGGTCTAGCGAACACTGAA.

On this clone: From the germline J gene comes the end of the CDR3, since the read stops 3 residues before it. The chain joins TRBV19 to TRBJ2-5; possible D gene TRBD2, 5 bases. Germline values: CDR1 LNHDA, CDR2 SQIVND (reference sequence). This CDR3 comprises 15 residues. Trimming took off 4 bases at V and 2 bases at J, with 14 bases between the two ends. Partial CDR3 DNA: TGTGCCAGTAGTAAAATTGGCGGGCGTCAAGAGACC. It is translated as CASSKIGGRQET. The full-length CDR3 reads as CASSKIGGRQETQYF.

This clone has just a few counts. The read stops 3 residues short of the end of the CDR3; the missing end is completed from the germline J gene. This chain joins TRBV18 and TRBJ2-2, with D unclear. The CDR3 consists of 14 residues. Germline CDR1 is KGHSH and CDR2 is LQKENI. The V end was cut by 3 bases, the J end by 0 bases, with 5 bases between. CDR3 loop: CASSPGTNTGELFF. CDR3 bases read: TGTGCCAGCTCACCGGGCACGAACACCGGGGAG.

Partial CDR3 DNA: TGTGCCAGTAGCGGGGTGATCCGCACCGATGAG. It is translated as CASSGVIRTDE. The whole CDR3 protein is CASSGVIRTDEQFF. The chain recombines TRBV19 with TRBJ2-1, with a weak D call TRBD2 (5 bases). The read ends 3 residues early relative to the CDR3; the germline J gene fills the gap. The CDR3 contains 14 residues. Germline-derived CDR1 and CDR2 are LNHDA and SQIVND (reference sequence). V was shortened by 6 bases and J by 8 bases, with 17 bases between the two germline ends.